This T cell receptor beta chain was sequenced in a study of shared clonotypes between healthy human individuals. Under the authors' procedure: Quality scores were absent from the junction-only immunoSEQ sequences, so filtering differed. Only in-frame clones appear in the TCRdb table, and some are missing; sequencing was by immunoSEQ multiplex PCR. The V and J calls and clone size are taken from that table; D and trimming were inferred from the DNA. This table has 1,400,000 or so clones, approximately 98.5% appearing once. Study-wide results and limits: The represented genetic and exposure-history diversity was limited by the small number of donors.

This clone was detected only once. No antigen is known for it. Per germline, CDR1 SGHRS and CDR2 YFSETQ. Trimming took 1 base from V and 5 from J, leaving 20 bases between them. This CDR3 is 17 amino acids long. Sequences were obtained from naive CD4+ T cells sorted from blood. Subset indicated: CD45RA+ positively selected. This TCR was recovered from a man younger than 45 in good health. The gene calls are TRBV5-1 and TRBJ2-3; D is possibly TRBD1 (6 bases). In nucleotides, the CDR3 is TGCGCCAGCAGCTTGATACGAGGGGCAGGGGTGCAAGATACGCAGTATTTT. The encoded protein is CASSLIRGAGVQDTQYF.